One and the same sample provided the 26 T cell receptor beta chains below, sequenced in a study of cytomegalovirus exposure and HLA in healthy donors (dated by TCRdb to the late 2010s). The library was prepared using the immunoSEQ multiplex PCR assay. For the multiplex PCR, a mixture combining 60 forward primers for TCR Vbeta segments and 13 reverse primers for TCR Jbeta segments was used. The table comes from immuneACCESS by way of TCRdb, which keeps in-frame sequences with V and J called. Part of the clones is missing from these tables; in studies checked, under half for an unresolved V gene and the rest for unknown reasons. The sample profile shows approximately 100,000 clones; around 84% of them were found once. The ten biggest clones cover roughly 2% of the sample. The sequenced sample was PBMCs. The source of these receptors is a man in his late teens or twenties in good health and CMV-seronegative.

This clone was picked up a small number of times. The chain employs TRBV19 and TRBJ2-1; D not certain. This CDR3 region has 15 residues. The germline gives CDR1 LNHDA, CDR2 SQIVND (reference sequence). V was pared by 7 bases and J by 0 bases, with 13 bases between. This chain's CDR3 is CASIDSVSSYNEQFF. The CDR3 DNA sequence: TGTGCCAGTATCGACTCGGTAAGCTCCTACAATGAGCAGTTCTTC.

This chain joins TRBV9 and TRBJ1-2, with D perhaps matching TRBD1 (5 bases). Germline V lookup: CDR1 SGDLS, CDR2 YYNGEE. This CDR3 has 16 amino acids. V was cut by 4 bases and J by 5 bases, with 21 bases left in between. The CDR3 DNA reads as TGTGCCAGCAGCTTTCACTCACCCGGGGGATTGTATGGCTACACCTTC. This gives the protein CASSFHSPGGLYGYTF. The entire variable domain, with the rest obtained from reference TRBV9 and TRBJ1-2, is as follows: DSGVTQTPKHLITATGQRVTLRCSPRSGDLSVYWYQQSLDQGLQFLIQYYNGEERAKGNILERFSAQQFPDLHSELNLSSLELGDSALYFCASSFHSPGGLYGYTFGSGTRLTVV.

This clone has just one count. The genes are TRBV12-5 and TRBJ2-2; 9 nucleotides agree with TRBD1. J lost 6 bases, V lost 5 bases, and 10 bases had no gene match. Germline-derived CDR1 and CDR2 are LGHNT and FRNRAP. This CDR3 spans 16 amino acids. CDR3 amino acids: CASGLPGQGIPGELFF. The CDR3 DNA reads TGTGCTAGTGGTCTCCCGGGACAGGGCATCCCCGGGGAGCTGTTTTTT.

V gene TRBV2 combines with J gene TRBJ2-5; no clear D. TRBJ2-7 explains the end of the DNA better; the J call may be wrong. In germline, CDR1 is SNHLY, CDR2 FYNNEI. The CDR3 covers 12 residues. The CDR3 DNA reads as TGTGCCAGCAGTGTCGTTTCCTACGAGCAGTACTTC. This translates into CASSVVSYEQYF.

This chain links TRBV5-1 with TRBJ2-3; 15 nucleotides align to TRBD2. V dropped 3 bases and J dropped 1; count of bases not matched to a gene: 6. CDR1 SGHRS and CDR2 YFSETQ come from the germline V gene. The CDR3 totals 18 residues. CDR3 amino acids: CASSWGTSGGPGTDTQYF. As DNA, the CDR3 is TGCGCCAGCAGCTGGGGGACTAGCGGGGGGCCTGGCACAGATACGCAGTATTTT.

This chain links TRBV18 with TRBJ1-1, with no clear D. Looked up from germline, CDR1 is KGHSH and CDR2 is LQKENI. Trimming cost V 3 bases and J 0 bases, with 8 bases left between them. The CDR3 extends over 14 amino acids. The chain's CDR3 is CASSPTVMNTEAFF. CDR3 nucleotide sequence: TGTGCCAGCTCACCCACAGTCATGAACACTGAAGCTTTCTTT.

This clone was detected once. The chain couples TRBV5-1 to TRBJ1-1, with TRBD1 matching over 7 bases. V shed 2 bases and J 4 bases; nucleotides not matched to a gene: 8. The CDR3 loop spans 15 amino acids. Per the germline V gene, CDR1 is SGHRS and CDR2 is YFSETQ. This CDR3 is CASSLGGLTGTEAFF. In nucleotides, the CDR3 is TGCGCCAGCAGCTTAGGGGGCCTCACCGGCACTGAAGCTTTCTTT.

V is TRBV5-8 and J is TRBJ2-3; TRBD2 is a possible D gene (5 bases). Trimming left V 4 bases short and J 0 bases short, with 9 bases between. The CDR3 consists of 14 residues. CDR1 is SGHTS and CDR2 is YDEGEE in the germline V gene. CDR3 region: CASSQRTSTDTQYF. CDR3 sequence (DNA): TGTGCCAGCAGCCAGCGGACTAGCACAGATACGCAGTATTTT.

The genes are TRBV29-1 and TRBJ1-2, with 9 nucleotides matching TRBD1. Per germline, CDR1 SQVTM and CDR2 ANQGSEA. The V segment lost 6 bases and the J segment 9 bases; nucleotides outside the gene matches: 5. CDR3 length equals 11 residues. The CDR3 protein is CSVSDRGSYTF. CDR3 in DNA: TGCAGCGTGTCGGACAGGGGAAGCTACACCTTC.

This sequence joins TRBV11-1 and TRBJ2-3; tentative D call: TRBD1 (6 bases). The germline gives CDR1 SGHAT, CDR2 FQDESV (reference sequence). Trimming took 5 bases from V and 6 from J, leaving 9 bases between them. The length of the CDR3 is 12 residues. The CDR3 loop is CASSPTGDTQYF. The CDR3 nucleotides read TGTGCCAGCAGCCCCACAGGGGATACGCAGTATTTT.

The gene calls are TRBV9 and TRBJ2-3, with 9 bases matching TRBD1. With 3 bases clipped from V and 2 bases from J, the junction kept 7 bases outside the gene matches. CDR1 SGDLS and CDR2 YYNGEE come from the germline V gene. The CDR3 consists of 16 residues. The CDR3 protein is CASSAGTGSPTDTQYF. CDR3 bases: TGTGCCAGCAGCGCGGGGACAGGGTCGCCCACAGATACGCAGTATTTT.

This chain joins TRBV4-1 and TRBJ2-4; 9 nucleotides match TRBD2. Germline V lookup: CDR1 MGHRA, CDR2 YSYEKL. J lost 8 bases, V lost 0 bases, and 11 bases had no gene match. The CDR3 extends over 17 amino acids. The CDR3 nucleotides are TGCGCCAGCAGCCAAGAAGGCAGGCTAGCGGGGAGAGACATTCAGTACTTC. Its translation is CASSQEGRLAGRDIQYF.

With regard to this clone: The junction departs from germline at one end; a sequencing error may be responsible. This rearrangement joins TRBV6-1 to TRBJ1-1; tentatively, D is TRBD1 (6 bases). CDR1 is MNHNS, CDR2 SASEGT, per germline. This CDR3 comprises 15 residues. CDR3 coding DNA: TGTGCCAGCAGGGAAGCAGGGGCCCTGAACACTGAAGCTTTCTTT. This translates into CASREAGALNTEAFF.

The chain joins TRBV10-3 to TRBJ2-1; the match to TRBD2 covers 7 bases. This CDR3 is built from 15 residues. V trimming: 6 bases; J trimming: 0 bases; junction bases outside the gene matches: 5. Germline loops: CDR1 ENHRY, CDR2 SYGVKD. The CDR3 sequence is CAISRTSNSYNEQFF. CDR3 DNA sequence: TGTGCCATCAGCCGGACTAGTAACTCCTACAATGAGCAGTTCTTC.

This clone has more than one count but fewer than ten. The V gene is TRBV5-8, the J gene TRBJ2-1; tentative D call: TRBD2 (5 bases). This CDR3 has 16 residues. Germline CDR1 and CDR2: SGHTS and YDEGEE. The V end lost 6 bases, the J end lost 0 bases, and 16 bases lay between the germline ends. DNA of the CDR3: TGTGCCAGCACTCTAAGAGCGGCCAGCTCCTACAATGAGCAGTTCTTC. Encoded protein: CASTLRAASSYNEQFF.

This rearrangement joins TRBV6-5 to TRBJ1-2; D not certain. There are 12 residues in the CDR3. Trimming left V 7 bases short and J 3 bases short, with 9 bases between. The germline V gene has CDR1 MNHEY and CDR2 SVGAGI. The CDR3 sequence is CASNDGDYGYTF. As DNA, the CDR3 is TGTGCCAGCAACGACGGGGACTATGGCTACACCTTC.

This chain uses TRBV18 with TRBJ1-2; 11 bases are a match to TRBD1. The CDR3 has 14 residues. CDR1 is KGHSH and CDR2 is LQKENI in the germline V gene. The V gene end was trimmed by 3 bases and the J gene end by 7 bases; junction bases not matched to a gene: 4. CDR3 region: CASSPPGQGVGYTF. The CDR3 coding sequence is TGTGCCAGCTCACCTCCGGGACAGGGGGTTGGCTACACCTTC.

The rearrangement joins TRBV4-1 to TRBJ2-1, with D perhaps matching TRBD2 (5 bases). This CDR3 is 18 amino acids long. In germline, CDR1 is MGHRA, CDR2 YSYEKL. V was clipped by 0 bases and J by 3 bases, with 18 bases between them. CDR3 protein: CASSQEQGSGTLYNEQFF. CDR3 DNA sequence: TGCGCCAGCAGCCAAGAACAAGGGAGTGGTACCCTCTACAATGAGCAGTTCTTC.

The V gene is TRBV9, the J gene TRBJ1-1; 9 nucleotides match TRBD1. With 3 bases clipped from V and 3 bases from J, the junction kept 6 bases outside the gene matches. The V gene's germline CDR1 is SGDLS and CDR2 YYNGEE. The CDR3 loop spans 15 amino acids. For the CDR3, the DNA is TGTGCCAGCAGCGCCGGGACAGGGTTAGACACTGAAGCTTTCTTT. Translated, it gives CASSAGTGLDTEAFF.

This clone was found a few times. The gene calls are TRBV6-1 and TRBJ1-2; 11 bases align to TRBD1. The CDR3 has 13 amino acids. Losses at the gene ends were 5 bases for V and 7 bases for J; bases not matched to a gene: 3. Germline V gene sequence: CDR1 MNHNS, CDR2 SASEGT. This chain's CDR3 is CASSRTGGTGYTF. As DNA, the CDR3 is TGTGCCAGCAGTCGGACAGGGGGCACTGGCTACACCTTC.

This chain connects TRBV11-3 to TRBJ2-3; weak D call: TRBD2 (7 bases). This CDR3 has 15 residues. V was pared by 2 bases and J by 8 bases, with 17 bases between. Germline CDR1 is SGHNT and CDR2 is YENEEA. The CDR3 sequence is CASSLSRGAQGTQYF. The DNA for the CDR3 is TGTGCCAGCAGCTTAAGTCGGGGGGCACAGGGTACGCAGTATTTT.

This clone is a singleton in its sample. The CDR3 DNA reads TGTGCCAGCAGCTCTCAGGGAACGAGGCGGGGCTACACCTTC. Translated: CASSSQGTRRGYTF. The chain has TRBV5-4 and TRBJ1-2, with D perhaps TRBD1 (5 bases). Trimming left V 3 bases short and J 8 bases short, with 17 bases between. Per the germline V gene, CDR1 is SGHNT and CDR2 is YYREEE (reference sequence). The CDR3 loop spans 14 amino acids.

The rearrangement links TRBV18 to TRBJ1-2; 9 nucleotides agree with TRBD1. Germline assignment: CDR1 KGHSH and CDR2 LQKENI. The CDR3 extends over 15 amino acids. With V trimmed by 2 bases and J by 8 bases, 9 bases remained unmatched. Written as DNA, the CDR3 is TGTGCCAGCTCACCAAGGGACAGGGACCCCCTAGGCTACACCTTC. Its translation: CASSPRDRDPLGYTF.

This sequence joins TRBV6-5 and TRBJ1-1, with 10 nucleotides matching TRBD1. The J segment lost 11 bases and the V segment lost 6 bases, leaving 6 bases of the junction unmatched. The CDR3 has 12 amino acids. Germline V lookup: CDR1 MNHEY, CDR2 SVGAGI. For the CDR3, the DNA is TGTGCCAGCAGAGACCCGGGACAGGGGGCTTTCTTT. Translation: CASRDPGQGAFF.

The chain recombines TRBV18 with TRBJ1-2; no clear D. V dropped 1 base and J dropped 1 base, with 13 bases sitting between them. Germline loops: CDR1 KGHSH, CDR2 LQKENI. The CDR3 consists of 16 residues. The CDR3 reads CASSPLKGGINYGYTF. DNA of the CDR3: TGTGCCAGCTCACCACTTAAGGGAGGGATTAACTATGGCTACACCTTC. Combining the CDR3 with reference TRBV18 and TRBJ1-2 gives the whole variable domain NAGVMQNPRHLVRRRGQEARLRCSPMKGHSHVYWYRQLPEEGLKFMVYLQKENIIDESGMPKERFSAEFPKEGPSILRIQQVVRGDSAAYFCASSPLKGGINYGYTFGSGTRLTVV.

This clone was recorded only once. The chain carries TRBV7-7 and TRBJ2-5, with 9 bases identical to TRBD2. The length of the CDR3 is 13 residues. Unmatched junction bases numbered 2, after V lost 4 bases and J lost 5 bases. The germline V gene encodes CDR1 SSHAT and CDR2 FNYEAQ (reference sequence). DNA of the CDR3: TGTGCCAGCAGCTCGCGGGAGGGGGAGACCCAGTACTTC. It codes for CASSSREGETQYF. Full variable domain (remainder filled in from reference TRBV7-7 and TRBJ2-5): GAGVSQSPRYKVTKRGQDVTLRCDPISSHATLYWYQQALGQGPEFLTYFNYEAQPDKSGLPSDRFSAERPEGSISTLTIQRTEQRDSAMYRCASSSREGETQYFGPGTRLLVL.